The T cell receptor beta chain described here comes from a study of Graves' ophthalmopathy and Graves' hyperthyroidism. From germline, CDR1 is MDHEN and CDR2 SYDVKM. Trimming shortened V by 7 bases and J by 1 base, and 14 bases separated the two germline ends. The CDR3 runs to 14 residues. RNA transcripts served as template for amplifying TCR beta CDR3 sequences. RT-PCR was first run with HTBI primers, then multiplex PCR in a second round. TCRdb re-analysed the multiplex PCR reads in MiXCR, keeping a single row per CDR3 protein. Here the sample spans about 240,000 distinct CDR3 sequences, about 46% being singletons. This clonotype appeared a few times. Its antigen is not identified. Points from the study as a whole: Thyroid clonotypes that were expanded above 0.001 frequency mostly also appeared in blood.

Enrollment excluded any patients with other autoimmune diseases, uncontrolled infections, pregnancy or lactation. Sequencing was performed on peripheral blood. The TCR originated in an adult man with Graves' ophthalmopathy. The chain carries TRBV28 and TRBJ2-7; either TRBD1 or TRBD2 may supply D (5 bases each). CDR3 loop: CASTLGRTSYEQYF. Here the CDR3 DNA reads TGTGCCAGCACCCTGGGACGGACGTCCTACGAGCAGTACTTC. The entire variable domain, with the rest obtained from reference TRBV28 and TRBJ2-7, is as follows: DVKVTQSSRYLVKRTGEKVFLECVQDMDHENMFWYRQDPGLGLRLIYFSYDVKMKEKGDIPEGYSVSREKKERFSLILESASTNQTSMYLCASTLGRTSYEQYFGPGTRLTVT.